This T cell receptor (beta chain) was captured by sequencing in a study of T cells in Graves' hyperthyroidism and ophthalmopathy. Amplification targeted TCR beta CDR3 regions from RNA transcripts. The TCR CDR3 was amplified in a first-round RT-PCR using the HTBI primer set. TCRdb independently ran MiXCR on the multiplex PCR reads; one entry per CDR3 protein. The table has about 270,000 distinct CDR3 sequences, approximately 14% seen once. The sample holds many counts of this clonotype. The junction had 9 bases not matched to a gene; V was cut back by 5 bases and J by 7 bases. Germline loops: CDR1 SEHNR, CDR2 FQNEAQ (reference sequence). The CDR3 runs to 15 residues.

The sequencing sample was made of blood. J is TRBJ2-5 and V is TRBV7-9; 11 nucleotides match TRBD1. The sequence came from a woman between 50 and 59 years old with Graves' hyperthyroidism that later progressed to Graves' ophthalmopathy. CDR3 sequence: CASSTWDRGLGTQYF. The CDR3 DNA is TGTGCCAGCAGCACGTGGGACAGGGGGTTGGGGACCCAGTACTTC.